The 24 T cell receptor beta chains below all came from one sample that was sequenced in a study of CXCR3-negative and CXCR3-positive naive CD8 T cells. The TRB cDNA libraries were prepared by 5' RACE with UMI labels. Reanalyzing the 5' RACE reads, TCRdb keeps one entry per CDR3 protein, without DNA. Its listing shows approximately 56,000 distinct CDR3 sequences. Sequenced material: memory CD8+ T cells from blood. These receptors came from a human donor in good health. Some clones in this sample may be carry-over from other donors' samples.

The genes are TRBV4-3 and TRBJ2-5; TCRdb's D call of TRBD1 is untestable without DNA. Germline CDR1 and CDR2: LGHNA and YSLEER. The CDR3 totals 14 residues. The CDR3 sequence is CASSPGRERETQYF.

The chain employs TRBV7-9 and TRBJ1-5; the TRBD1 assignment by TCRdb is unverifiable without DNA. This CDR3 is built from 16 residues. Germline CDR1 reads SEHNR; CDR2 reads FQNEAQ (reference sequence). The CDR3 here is CASSGPGQPSNQPQHF. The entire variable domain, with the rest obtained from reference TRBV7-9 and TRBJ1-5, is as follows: DTGVSQNPRHKITKRGQNVTFRCDPISEHNRLYWYRQTLGQGPEFLTYFQNEAQLEKSRLLSDRFSAERPKGSFSTLEIQRTEQGDSAMYLCASSGPGQPSNQPQHFGDGTRLSIL.

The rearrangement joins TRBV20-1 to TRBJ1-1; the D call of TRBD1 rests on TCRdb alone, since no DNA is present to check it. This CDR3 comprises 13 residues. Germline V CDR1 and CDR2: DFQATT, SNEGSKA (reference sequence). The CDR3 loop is CSASPGGITEAFF.

The CDR3 sequence is CASSLADTGELFF. The chain carries TRBV7-9 and TRBJ2-2. CDR3 length equals 13 residues. Per the germline V gene, CDR1 is SEHNR and CDR2 is FQNEAQ (reference sequence).

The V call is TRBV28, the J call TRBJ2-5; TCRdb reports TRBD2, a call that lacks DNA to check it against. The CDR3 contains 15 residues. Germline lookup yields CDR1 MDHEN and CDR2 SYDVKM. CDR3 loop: CASSPTSGRFETQYF.

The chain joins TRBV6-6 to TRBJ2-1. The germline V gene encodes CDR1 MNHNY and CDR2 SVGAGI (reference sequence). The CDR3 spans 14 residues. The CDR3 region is CASSYADLYNEQFF.

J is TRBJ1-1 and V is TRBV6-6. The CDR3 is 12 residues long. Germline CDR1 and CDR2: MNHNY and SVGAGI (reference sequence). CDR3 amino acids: CASSYGVVEAFF.

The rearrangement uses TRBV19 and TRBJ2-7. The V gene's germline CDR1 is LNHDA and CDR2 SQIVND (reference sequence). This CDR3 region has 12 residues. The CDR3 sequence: CASSSHKDEQYF.

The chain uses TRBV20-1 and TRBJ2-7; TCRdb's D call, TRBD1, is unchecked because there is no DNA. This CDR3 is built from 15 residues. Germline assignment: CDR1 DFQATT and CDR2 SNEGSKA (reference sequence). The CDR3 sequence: CSALLTGPEPYEQYF.

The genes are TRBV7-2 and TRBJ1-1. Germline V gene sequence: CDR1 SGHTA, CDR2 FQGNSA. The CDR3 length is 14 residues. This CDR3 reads CASSHTSGRTEAFF.

This chain's CDR3 is CASSPGNRPDTQYF. The V and J genes are TRBV6-2 or TRBV6-3 and TRBJ2-3; the TCRdb call, TRBD1, lacks DNA for checking. The CDR3 has 14 amino acids. Germline V CDR1 and CDR2: MNHEY, SVGEGT.

CDR3 loop: CASSDRYEQYF. This chain connects TRBV7-9 to TRBJ2-7; the TCRdb call, TRBD1, lacks DNA for checking. The CDR3 runs 11 residues. Looked up from germline, CDR1 is SEHNR and CDR2 is FQNEAQ (reference sequence).

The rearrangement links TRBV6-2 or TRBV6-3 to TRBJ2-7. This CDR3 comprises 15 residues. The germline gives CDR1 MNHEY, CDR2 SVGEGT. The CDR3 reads CASSYSFLKIYEQYF.

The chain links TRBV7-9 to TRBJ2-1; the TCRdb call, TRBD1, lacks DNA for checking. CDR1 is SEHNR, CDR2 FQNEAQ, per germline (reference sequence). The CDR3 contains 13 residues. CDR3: CASSRGRDNEQFF.

This CDR3 is CASTLSRGSFLSYEQYF. V usage is TRBV5-6 and J usage is TRBJ2-7; TCRdb selects TRBD1, and the lack of DNA leaves this call unchecked. This CDR3 has 17 residues. CDR1 is SGHDT and CDR2 is YYEEEE in the germline V gene.

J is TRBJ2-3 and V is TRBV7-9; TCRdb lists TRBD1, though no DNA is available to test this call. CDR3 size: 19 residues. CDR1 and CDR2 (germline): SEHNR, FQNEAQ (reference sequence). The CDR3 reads CASSYPSGGRGFGKDTQYF.

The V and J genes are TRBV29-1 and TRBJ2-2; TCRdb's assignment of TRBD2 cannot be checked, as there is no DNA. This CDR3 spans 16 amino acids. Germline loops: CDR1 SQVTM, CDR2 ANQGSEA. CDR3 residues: CSVQLAGVANTGELFF.

The CDR3 loop reads CASSVEGGTLYEQYF. This chain joins TRBV9 and TRBJ2-7; the D call of TRBD1 rests on TCRdb alone, since no DNA is present to check it. This CDR3 has 15 residues. Germline V lookup: CDR1 SGDLS, CDR2 YYNGEE.

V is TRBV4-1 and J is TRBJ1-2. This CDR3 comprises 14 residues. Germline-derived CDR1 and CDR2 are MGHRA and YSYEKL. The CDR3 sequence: CASSQLGRQDGYTF.

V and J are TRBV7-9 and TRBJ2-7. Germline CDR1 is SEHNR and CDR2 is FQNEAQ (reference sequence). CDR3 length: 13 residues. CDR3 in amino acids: CASSPTASYEQYF.

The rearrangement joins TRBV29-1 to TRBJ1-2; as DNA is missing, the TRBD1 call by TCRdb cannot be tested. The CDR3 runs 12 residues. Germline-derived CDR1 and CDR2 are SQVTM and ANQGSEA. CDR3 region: CSEKTGDYGYTF.

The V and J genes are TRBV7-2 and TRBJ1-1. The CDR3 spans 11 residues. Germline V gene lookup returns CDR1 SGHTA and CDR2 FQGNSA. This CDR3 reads CASSLGREAFF.

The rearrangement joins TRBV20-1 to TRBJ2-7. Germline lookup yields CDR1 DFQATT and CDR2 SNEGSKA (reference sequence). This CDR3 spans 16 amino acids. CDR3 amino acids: CSARDRYLKGSYEQYF.

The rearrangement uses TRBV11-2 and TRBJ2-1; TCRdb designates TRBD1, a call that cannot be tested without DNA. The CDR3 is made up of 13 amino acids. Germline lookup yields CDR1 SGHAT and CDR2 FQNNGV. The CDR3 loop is CASSSTGYNEQFF.